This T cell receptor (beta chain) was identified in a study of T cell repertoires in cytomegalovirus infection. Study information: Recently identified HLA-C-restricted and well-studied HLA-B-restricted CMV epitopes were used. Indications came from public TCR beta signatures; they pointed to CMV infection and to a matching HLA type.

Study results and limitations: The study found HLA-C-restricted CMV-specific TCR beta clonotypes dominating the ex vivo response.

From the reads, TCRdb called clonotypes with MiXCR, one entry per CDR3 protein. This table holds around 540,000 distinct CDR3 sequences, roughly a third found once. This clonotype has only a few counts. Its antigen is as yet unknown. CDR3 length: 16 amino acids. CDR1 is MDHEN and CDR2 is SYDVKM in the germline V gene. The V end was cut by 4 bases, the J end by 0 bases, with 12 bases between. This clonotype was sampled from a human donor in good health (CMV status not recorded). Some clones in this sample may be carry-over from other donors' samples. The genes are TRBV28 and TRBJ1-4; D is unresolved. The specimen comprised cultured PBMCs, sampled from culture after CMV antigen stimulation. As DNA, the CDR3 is TGTGCCAGCAGTTCCGTCGACCCCGCAACTAATGAAAAACTGTTTTTT. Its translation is CASSSVDPATNEKLFF.